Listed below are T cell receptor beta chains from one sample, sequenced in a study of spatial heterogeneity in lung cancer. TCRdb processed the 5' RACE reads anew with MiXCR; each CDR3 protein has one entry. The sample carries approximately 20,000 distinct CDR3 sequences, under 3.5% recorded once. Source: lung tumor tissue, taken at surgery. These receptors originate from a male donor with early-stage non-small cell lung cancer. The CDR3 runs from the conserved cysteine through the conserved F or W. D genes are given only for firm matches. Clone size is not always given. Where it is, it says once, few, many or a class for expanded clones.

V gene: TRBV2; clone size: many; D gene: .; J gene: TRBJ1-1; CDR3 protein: CASRSSGARTEAFF
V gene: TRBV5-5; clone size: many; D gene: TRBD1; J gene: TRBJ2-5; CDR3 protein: CASSPGTEQETQYF
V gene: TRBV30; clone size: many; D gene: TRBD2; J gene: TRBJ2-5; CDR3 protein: CAWSTGLAGVETQYF
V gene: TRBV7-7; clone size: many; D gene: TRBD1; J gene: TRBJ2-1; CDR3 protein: CASSQDRGGQYEQFF
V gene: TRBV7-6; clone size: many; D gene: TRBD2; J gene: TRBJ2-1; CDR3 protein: CASSFSGLAGGYEQFF
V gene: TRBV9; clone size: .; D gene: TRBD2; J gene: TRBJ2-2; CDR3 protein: CASSPGTSWNTGELFF
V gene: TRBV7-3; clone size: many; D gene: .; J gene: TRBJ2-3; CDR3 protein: CASSLGADATDTQYF
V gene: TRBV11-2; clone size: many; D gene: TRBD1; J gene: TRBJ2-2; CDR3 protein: CASSLGTGSRDTGELFF
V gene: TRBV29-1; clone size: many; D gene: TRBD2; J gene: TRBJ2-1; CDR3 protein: CSVGGTSGYNEQFF
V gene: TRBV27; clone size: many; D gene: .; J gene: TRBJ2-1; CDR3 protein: CASKTPIYNEQFF
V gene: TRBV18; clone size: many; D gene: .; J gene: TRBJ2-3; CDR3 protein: CASSPPGGSRLDTQYF
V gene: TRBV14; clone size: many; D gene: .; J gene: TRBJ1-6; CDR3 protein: CASSQIAYSPLHF
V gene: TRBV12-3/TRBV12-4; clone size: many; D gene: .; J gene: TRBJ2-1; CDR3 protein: CASAQGRINEQFF
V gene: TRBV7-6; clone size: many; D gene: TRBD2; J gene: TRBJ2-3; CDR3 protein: CASSLGLAGGVVTDTQYF
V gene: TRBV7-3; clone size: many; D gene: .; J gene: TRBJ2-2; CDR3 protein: CASSLRGTGTSGRRTPGSCFF
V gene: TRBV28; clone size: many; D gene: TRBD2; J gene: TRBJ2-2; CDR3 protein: CASGPLRGTSGFGTGELFF
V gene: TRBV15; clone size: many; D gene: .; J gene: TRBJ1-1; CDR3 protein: CATGRGVGNTEAFF
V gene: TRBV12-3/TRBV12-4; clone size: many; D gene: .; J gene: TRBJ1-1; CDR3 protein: CASSFDTEAFF
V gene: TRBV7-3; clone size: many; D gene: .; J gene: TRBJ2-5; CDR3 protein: CASSPSGGTQYF
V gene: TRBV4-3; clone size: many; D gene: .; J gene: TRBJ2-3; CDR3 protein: CASSQVGPKHTDTQYF
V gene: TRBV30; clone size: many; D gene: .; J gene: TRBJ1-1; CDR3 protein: CAWSVAGGAEAFF
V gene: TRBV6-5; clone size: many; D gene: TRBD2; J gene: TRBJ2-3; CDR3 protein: CASSPRPGGTDTQYF
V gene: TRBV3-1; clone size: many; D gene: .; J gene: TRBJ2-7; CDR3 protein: CASSRGYEQYF
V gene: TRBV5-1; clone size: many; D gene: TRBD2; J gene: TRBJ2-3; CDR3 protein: CASSLATSGYTDTQYF
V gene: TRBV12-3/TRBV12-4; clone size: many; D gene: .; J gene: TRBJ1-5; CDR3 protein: CASSSLGSQPQHF
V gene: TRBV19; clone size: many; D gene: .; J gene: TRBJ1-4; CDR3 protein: CASSAHSSTNEKLFF
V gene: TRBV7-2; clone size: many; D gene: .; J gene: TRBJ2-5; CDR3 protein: CASSLGRLETQYF
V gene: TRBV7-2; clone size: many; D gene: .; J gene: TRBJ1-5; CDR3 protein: CASSSLGSAGQPQHF